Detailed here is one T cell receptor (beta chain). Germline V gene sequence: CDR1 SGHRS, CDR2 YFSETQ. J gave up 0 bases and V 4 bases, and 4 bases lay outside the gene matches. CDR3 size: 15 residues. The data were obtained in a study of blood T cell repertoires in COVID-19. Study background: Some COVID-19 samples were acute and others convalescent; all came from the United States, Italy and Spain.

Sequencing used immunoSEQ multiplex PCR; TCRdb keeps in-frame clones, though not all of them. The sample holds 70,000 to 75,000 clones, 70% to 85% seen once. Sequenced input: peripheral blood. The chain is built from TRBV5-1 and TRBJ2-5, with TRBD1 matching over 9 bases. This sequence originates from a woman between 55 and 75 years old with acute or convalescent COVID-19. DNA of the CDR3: TGCGCCAGCAGCGCGGGACAGGGCTACCAAGAGACCCAGTACTTC. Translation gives CASSAGQGYQETQYF.